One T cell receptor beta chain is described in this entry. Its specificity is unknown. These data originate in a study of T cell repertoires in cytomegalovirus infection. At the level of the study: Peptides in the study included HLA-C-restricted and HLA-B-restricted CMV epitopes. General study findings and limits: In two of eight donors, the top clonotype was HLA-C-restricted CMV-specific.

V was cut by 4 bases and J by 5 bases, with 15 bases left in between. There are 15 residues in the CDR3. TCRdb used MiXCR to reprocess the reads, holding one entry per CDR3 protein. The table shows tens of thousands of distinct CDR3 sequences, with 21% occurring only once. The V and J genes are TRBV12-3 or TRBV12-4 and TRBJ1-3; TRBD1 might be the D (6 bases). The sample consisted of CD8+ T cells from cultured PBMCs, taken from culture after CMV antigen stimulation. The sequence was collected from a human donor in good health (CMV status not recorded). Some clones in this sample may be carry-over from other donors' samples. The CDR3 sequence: CASSSAGGARNTIYF. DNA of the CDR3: TGTGCCAGCAGTTCCGCCGGGGGCGCCAGAAACACCATATATTTT.